Following are 14 T cell receptor beta chains from one sample sequenced in a study of sequential checkpoint blockade in melanoma (dated by TCRdb to about 2019). According to the study, the label for this sample's treatment or condition signals: randomized to nivolumab then ipilimumab (arm A) or the reverse (arm B). The library was built by means of the immunoSEQ multiplex PCR assay. As stored in TCRdb, this immuneACCESS dataset retains in-frame rearrangements with V and J assigned. A fraction of the clones does not appear; measured against another copy, unresolved V genes explain less than half of the discrepancy, and the remainder lacks a known reason. In all, the sample holds about 9,100 clones, and approximately 77% of those were seen once. Under 20% of the sample is held by the ten biggest clonotypes. Here the sequenced sample was CD8+ T cells sorted from blood (inferred from file names), taken from a patient given nivolumab and ipilimumab in sequence. These receptor sequences come from a human donor with melanoma.

DNA of the CDR3: TGCGCCAGCAGGCCAGGGGGCGCGCAAGGCTACACCTTC. Protein product: CASRPGGAQGYTF. The chain couples TRBV5-1 to TRBJ1-2; 8 bases fit TRBD1. V was clipped by 5 bases and J by 8 bases; unmatched bases: 8. The CDR3 runs to 13 residues. Germline CDR1 SGHRS, CDR2 YFSETQ.

This chain joins TRBV6-4 and TRBJ2-1; 8 bases are shared with TRBD1. The ends lost 0 bases at V and 6 bases at J; junction bases unmatched: 7. This CDR3 spans 16 amino acids. Germline V lookup: CDR1 MRHNA, CDR2 SNTAGT. CDR3 region: CASSDSTGDRGNEQFF. DNA of the CDR3: TGTGCCAGCAGTGACTCGACCGGAGACAGGGGCAATGAGCAGTTCTTC.

The chain has TRBV9 and TRBJ2-5; D may be TRBD1 (5 bases). The ends were cut back, 0 bases at V and 4 bases at J, with 7 bases in the middle. Germline values: CDR1 SGDLS, CDR2 YYNGEE. CDR3 length equals 13 residues. CDR3 residues: CASSVEGLETQYF. The CDR3 DNA sequence: TGTGCCAGCAGCGTAGAGGGGTTAGAGACCCAGTACTTC.

This clone was counted between two and nine times. The CDR3 nucleotides are TGTGCCAGCAGCAGCCTAGAGATAACCTACAATGAGCAGTTCTTC. It specifies CASSSLEITYNEQFF. V and J are TRBV28 and TRBJ2-1; D is undetermined. The CDR3 loop spans 15 amino acids. Trimming stripped 6 bases from V and 2 bases from J, with 14 bases between. CDR1 is MDHEN, CDR2 SYDVKM, per germline.

This chain connects TRBV5-5 to TRBJ2-7; D uncertain. CDR1 and CDR2 (germline): SGHKS, YYEKEE (reference sequence). The V and J ends lost 4 bases and 0 bases respectively, with 14 bases between them. The CDR3 is 15 amino acids. CDR3 in DNA: TGTGCCAGCAGCCCCCTTGTGGAGAGCTCCTACGAGCAGTACTTC. Translating gives CASSPLVESSYEQYF.

This clone was counted between two and nine times. J is TRBJ2-3 and V is TRBV4-1, with TRBD2 matching 7 bases. The ends lost 0 bases at V and 6 bases at J; junction bases unmatched: 9. CDR3 length equals 16 residues. CDR1 is MGHRA and CDR2 is YSYEKL in the germline V gene. The chain's CDR3 is CASSQDAERDGDTQYF. CDR3 DNA sequence: TGCGCCAGCAGCCAAGATGCGGAGCGGGACGGGGATACGCAGTATTTT.

The J gene is TRBJ2-7, the V gene TRBV6-6, with D perhaps TRBD1 (6 bases). Germline V lookup: CDR1 MNHNY, CDR2 SVGAGI (reference sequence). This CDR3 is 16 amino acids long. V dropped 4 bases and J dropped 5 bases, with 21 bases sitting between them. DNA for the CDR3: TGTGCCAGCAGTTCCCTGGGGGCTCCGGAGGTCGACGAGCAGTACTTC. This codes for CASSSLGAPEVDEQYF.

The chain carries TRBV15 and TRBJ1-1, with 7 bases matching TRBD1. CDR3 length: 14 residues. Germline V CDR1 and CDR2: LNHNV, YYDKDF (reference sequence). Trimming removed 5 bases from V and 1 base from J; junction bases left unmatched: 4. Here the CDR3 DNA reads TGTGCCACCAGCCGGGACAGACAGAACACTGAAGCTTTCTTT. It translates to CATSRDRQNTEAFF.

This rearrangement joins TRBV7-8 to TRBJ2-7; TRBD2 aligns across 10 bases. This CDR3 is built from 13 residues. Looked up from germline, CDR1 is SGHVS and CDR2 is FQNEAQ. Trimming cost V 4 bases and J 5 bases; bases outside gene matches: 2. The CDR3 DNA sequence: TGTGCCAGCAGCTGGACTAGCGGAAACGAGCAGTACTTC. This codes for CASSWTSGNEQYF.

The rearrangement uses TRBV11-2 and TRBJ2-1; 11 nucleotides match TRBD2. With 5 bases clipped from V and 4 bases from J, the junction kept 7 bases outside the gene matches. Germline V gene sequence: CDR1 SGHAT, CDR2 FQNNGV. The length of the CDR3 is 16 residues. The chain's CDR3 is CASSLRIAGGYNEQFF. The CDR3 DNA sequence: TGTGCCAGCAGCCTCAGGATAGCGGGAGGGTACAATGAGCAGTTCTTC.

The chain has TRBV7-2 and TRBJ2-7; possibly TRBD1 for D (6 bases). The CDR3 is made up of 14 amino acids. The germline V gene encodes CDR1 SGHTA and CDR2 FQGNSA. V was trimmed by 5 bases and J by 1 base, leaving 12 bases between them. The CDR3 sequence is CASSPTRGSYEQYF. The CDR3, as DNA: TGTGCCAGCAGCCCTACCAGGGGATCCTACGAGCAGTACTTC.

This chain connects TRBV19 to TRBJ2-5; D call uncertain. With 4 bases removed from V and 4 bases from J, the gap between germline ends came to 13 bases. Germline V gene data show CDR1 as LNHDA and CDR2 as SQIVND (reference sequence). The CDR3 covers 14 residues. In DNA form, the CDR3 reads TGTGCCAGTAGTAACATCCTCGATCTAGAGACCCAGTACTTC. Its translation: CASSNILDLETQYF. The whole variable domain, remainder taken from reference TRBV19 and TRBJ2-5, is DGGITQSPKYLFRKEGQNVTLSCEQNLNHDAMYWYRQDPGQGLRLIYYSQIVNDFQKGDIAEGYSVSREKKESFPLTVTSAQKNPTAFYLCASSNILDLETQYFGPGTRLLVL.

This chain joins TRBV7-8 and TRBJ2-1; TRBD2 might be the D (6 bases). V lost 2 bases to trimming and J lost 9 bases, with 11 bases between them. Germline V gives CDR1 SGHVS, CDR2 FQNEAQ. The CDR3 runs to 13 residues. Here the CDR3 reads CASSLPTRGEQFF. Here the CDR3 DNA reads TGTGCCAGCAGCTTACCGACTAGGGGTGAGCAGTTCTTC.

The chain joins TRBV19 to TRBJ2-5; D not certain. The DNA end lines up better with TRBJ2-7; the J call may be wrong. The CDR3 consists of 11 residues. From germline, CDR1 is LNHDA and CDR2 SQIVND (reference sequence). The CDR3 loop reads CASSPGREQYF. In nucleotides, the CDR3 is TGTGCCAGTAGTCCGGGTCGCGAGCAGTACTTC.